This is a list of T cell receptor beta chains from one sample in a study of blood T cell repertoires in COVID-19. Assay: immunoSEQ multiplex PCR; the TCRdb copy retains only in-frame clones and omits some. The data hold 150,000 or so clones, with more than 80% observed a single time. The sample was PBMCs or T cells enriched from blood (not recorded which). The receptors stem from a man in his fifties or sixties who had recovered from COVID-19. Both conserved end residues are part of each CDR3. D genes are given only for firm matches. Clone size, where shown, is once, few, many, or a class for clones that have expanded.

D	V	J	size	CDR3	DNA
TRBD1	TRBV18	TRBJ1-2	-	CASSPQDRAYGYTF	TGTGCCAGCTCACCACAGGACAGGGCCTATGGCTACACCTTC
-	TRBV25-1	TRBJ1-6	-	CASSEQGYNSPLHF	TGTGCCAGCAGTGAGCAGGGCTATAATTCACCCCTCCACTTT
-	TRBV19	TRBJ1-6	-	CASSIGLNRISPLHF	TGTGCCAGTAGTATAGGCTTAAACAGGATTTCACCCCTCCACTTT
-	TRBV2	TRBJ1-3	-	CASGLSGNTIYF	TGTGCCAGCGGCCTCTCTGGAAACACCATATATTTT
-	TRBV7-2	TRBJ1-3	-	CASSLWQGGRNTIYF	TGTGCCAGCAGCTTATGGCAGGGCGGTAGAAACACCATATATTTT
-	TRBV24-1	TRBJ1-1	once	CATSLSGMWWTEAFF	TGTGCCACCAGTTTGTCAGGGATGTGGTGGACTGAAGCTTTCTTT
-	TRBV27	TRBJ2-1	-	CASKDGGPYNEQFF	TGTGCCAGCAAAGATGGCGGTCCCTACAATGAGCAGTTCTTC
TRBD2	TRBV7-3	TRBJ2-3	-	CASSHWTSGGTDTQYF	TGTGCCAGCAGCCATTGGACTAGCGGGGGCACAGATACGCAGTATTTT
-	TRBV5-6	TRBJ1-6	-	CASSLAQGRSPLHF	TGTGCCAGCAGCTTGGCACAGGGCAGATCACCCCTCCACTTT
TRBD1	TRBV5-4	TRBJ1-2	-	CASGGGGAGGYTF	TGTGCCAGCGGCGGAGGGGGCGCGGGAGGCTACACCTTC
TRBD2	TRBV4-2	TRBJ2-1	-	CASSQLGLAIHNEQFF	TGTGCCAGCAGCCAACTGGGACTAGCGATCCACAATGAGCAGTTCTTC
-	TRBV10-3	TRBJ2-7	-	CAIRATNPYEQYF	TGTGCCATCAGGGCGACAAACCCCTACGAGCAGTACTTC
TRBD1	TRBV18	TRBJ1-2	-	CASSPKDRTDGYTF	TGTGCCAGCTCACCGAAGGACAGGACGGATGGCTACACCTTC
-	TRBV5-4	TRBJ1-1	-	CASSLGEGTEAFF	TGTGCCAGCAGCTTAGGGGAAGGCACTGAAGCTTTCTTT
-	TRBV6-5	TRBJ2-7	-	CASSYSGHRLPYEQYF	TGTGCCAGCAGTTACTCGGGACACCGGCTACCCTACGAGCAGTACTTC
-	TRBV5-1	TRBJ1-2	-	CASSLSQGFGYTF	TGCGCCAGCAGCTTGAGCCAGGGGTTTGGCTACACCTTC
-	TRBV7-9	TRBJ1-2	-	CASSLNSGDGGYTF	TGTGCCAGCAGCTTAAACTCGGGGGACGGCGGCTACACCTTC
TRBD1	TRBV19	TRBJ2-5	-	CASSNIRDRGQETQYF	TGTGCCAGTAGTAATATACGGGACAGGGGCCAAGAGACCCAGTACTTC
TRBD2	TRBV9	TRBJ2-1	-	CASSARAGGMYNEQFF	TGTGCCAGCAGCGCTAGAGCCGGGGGGATGTACAATGAGCAGTTCTTC
-	TRBV6-1	TRBJ2-5	-	CASSEGRARGETQYF	TGTGCCAGCAGTGAAGGCCGGGCCCGGGGGGAGACCCAGTACTTC
TRBD1	TRBV6-5	TRBJ2-7	-	CASIRTGTATYEQYF	TGTGCCAGCATAAGAACCGGGACAGCGACCTACGAGCAGTACTTC
-	TRBV2	TRBJ1-2	-	CASSEGRGRLNYGYTF	TGTGCCAGCAGTGAAGGGAGAGGCAGACTGAACTATGGCTACACCTTC
-	TRBV28	TRBJ1-1	-	CASRRGNTEAFF	TGTGCCAGCCGCCGAGGGAACACTGAAGCTTTCTTT
-	TRBV5-1	TRBJ1-5	-	CASSLVGNQPQHF	TGCGCCAGCAGCTTGGTCGGTAATCAGCCCCAGCATTTT
-	TRBV18	TRBJ1-3	-	CASSPEAGNTIYF	TGTGCCAGCTCACCTGAGGCCGGGAACACCATATATTTT
-	TRBV19	TRBJ1-1	-	CASSIGRGPYTEAFF	TGTGCCAGTAGTATAGGCCGTGGGCCCTACACTGAAGCTTTCTTT
-	TRBV2	TRBJ1-2	once	CASSVDSQSYGYTF	TGTGCCAGCAGTGTGGACAGCCAGTCCTATGGCTACACCTTC